This is a list of T cell receptor beta chains from one sample in a study of early T cells in non-severe SARS-CoV-2 infection. TCRdb re-called the 5' RACE reads through MiXCR, storing one row per CDR3 protein. The table lists about 71,000 distinct CDR3 sequences, roughly 13% of them singletons, with roughly 13% in the top ten. Specimen: whole blood. The receptors were sampled from an adult who was a healthcare worker with PCR-confirmed SARS-CoV-2 infection or an uninfected control (not recorded which). The conserved cysteine and the conserved F or W are not part of the CDR3 here. Fields, in order: D gene, V gene, J gene, CDR3 protein. D genes are given only for firm matches.

d_call: TRBD2; v_call: TRBV10-3; j_call: TRBJ2-3; cdr3_aa: AISERLAGAGDTQY
d_call: -; v_call: TRBV12-3/TRBV12-4; j_call: TRBJ1-1; cdr3_aa: ASSRTANTEAF
d_call: -; v_call: TRBV9; j_call: TRBJ1-3; cdr3_aa: ASSVKTTSESENTIY
d_call: -; v_call: TRBV5-1; j_call: TRBJ1-4; cdr3_aa: ASSPEATNEKLF
d_call: -; v_call: TRBV12-3/TRBV12-4; j_call: TRBJ1-1; cdr3_aa: ASTWANTEAF
d_call: TRBD1; v_call: TRBV20-1; j_call: TRBJ2-5; cdr3_aa: SARRRDRGLQETQY
d_call: -; v_call: TRBV2; j_call: TRBJ2-3; cdr3_aa: ASSEALRGGGALVQY
d_call: TRBD1; v_call: TRBV20-1; j_call: TRBJ2-7; cdr3_aa: SAFTGDGYEQY
d_call: -; v_call: TRBV21-1; j_call: TRBJ2-7; cdr3_aa: ASSKEGEQY
d_call: -; v_call: TRBV18; j_call: TRBJ2-3; cdr3_aa: ASSRGRGPPDTQY
d_call: -; v_call: TRBV7-2; j_call: TRBJ1-2; cdr3_aa: ASSLLGKIYGYT
d_call: -; v_call: TRBV29-1; j_call: TRBJ2-7; cdr3_aa: SAAFSYEQY
d_call: TRBD1; v_call: TRBV7-2; j_call: TRBJ2-2; cdr3_aa: ASSRDRGYGRELF
d_call: -; v_call: TRBV6-2/TRBV6-3; j_call: TRBJ1-1; cdr3_aa: ASSYDRINTEAF
d_call: -; v_call: TRBV7-8; j_call: TRBJ1-1; cdr3_aa: ASSFGVGGTNTEAF
d_call: TRBD1; v_call: TRBV6-4; j_call: TRBJ2-7; cdr3_aa: ASSVGQVTYEQY